This T cell receptor beta chain was recovered during a study of T-cell memory formation after mild COVID-19 (dated by TCRdb to about 2021). Context from the whole study: Most TCR sequence clusters were specific to one of the two donors. Longitudinal TCRalpha and TCRbeta repertoire sequencing tracked T-cell clones expanding and contracting after mild COVID-19 in a couple of donors. The cohort was made up of two young adult volunteers, one female and one male, who were previously healthy.

This clonotype has more than one count but fewer than ten. Its antigen is currently not known. Per-base quality was not reported, and no clone a single base away is much larger than it. Summary of the overall study and its limitations: The study included only a couple of mild cases, and larger cohorts that include severe cases with pre-infection samples were judged to be necessary. Contracting CD4+ clones appeared mostly in the CM and EM memory subsets, whereas CD8+ clones were enriched in EMRA. Some responding clones were detected in pre-infection memory, which suggested that pre-existing cross-reactive memory T cells had joined the SARS-CoV-2 response. Balanced CD4/CD8 phenotypes were observed for clones contracting from day 15 to 85, whereas a bias towards CD4+ was observed for a second wave of clones expanding from day 15 to 37. The second-wave clones that peaked on day 37 were not confirmed to be SARS-CoV-2 specific.

Ficoll-Paque density gradient centrifugation was used to isolate PBMCs. The instrument was an Illumina NovaSeq 6000. TCRalpha and TCRbeta cDNA libraries were built by 5'RACE with constant-segment primers, adding sample barcodes and unique molecular identifiers. Trizol reagent was used to extract RNA from every sample. Amplification of the libraries took two PCR steps, and the second step added a second sample barcode plus Illumina TruSeq adapters. Libraries were sequenced on an Illumina NovaSeq with 2 x 150 bp paired-end reads. The published analysis was carried out like this. The reads were demultiplexed and collapsed into UMI-guided consensus sequences using migec v1.2.7. Using mixcr v2.1.11, UMI consensuses were aligned to TRA and TRB V and J templates and then assembled into clonotypes. A clonotype was counted as expanded or contracted only if both edgeR and NoisET called the change significant, with noise models trained on biological replicates. edgeR calls used a false discovery rate-adjusted p below 0.01 and a log2 fold-change threshold of 1. As an exploratory analysis of dynamics, max-normalized trajectories of the 1000 most abundant clonotypes were examined by PCA with hierarchical clustering. Each responding clone was given a CD4 or CD8 phenotype based on the CD4+ and CD8+ repertoires, which had been sequenced separately. The public reads were reanalyzed by TCRdb: fastp trimming at Q25, MiXCR alignment, in-frame beta chains only. Merged by CDR3 protein, the rows form single entries marked with the most common genes and DNA. TCRdb, rather than the study authors, made the V and J calls. The sample table contains 450,000 to 650,000 distinct CDR3 sequences; only one count was recorded for 20% to 25% of them. The ten most abundant clones make up roughly 8.3% of the sample.

Sequenced material: PBMCs or a T cell subset sorted from them (not recorded which). The origin of this receptor is an adult woman who had mild COVID-19 (a few samples of this study predate the infection). The sample titles of this study are shuffled in the database, so cell type and time point are left out; the donor was told from shared clones.

The CDR3 region has the sequence CASSLSGVAGELFF. The base sequence is TGTGCCAGCAGCCTTAGCGGGGTGGCGGGGGAGCTGTTTTTT. The chain joins TRBV9 to TRBJ2-2; 8 central bases correspond to TRBD2. There are 14 amino acids in the CDR3, from cysteine to phenylalanine inclusive. The retained sequence is limited to the CDR3, 42 bases, with the frame set at the first base. Here V drops 4 bases and J drops 8 bases, and the junction holds 7 bases not matched to any gene. Reading the germline V gene gives CDR1 SGDLS and CDR2 YYNGEE.